The 13 T cell receptor beta chains in this list originate from one sample, sequenced in a study of blood T cell repertoires in COVID-19. Profiled with immunoSEQ multiplex PCR; TCRdb holds only in-frame clones, not every one. The sample consists of around 470,000 clones, about nine tenths of them appearing once. The material sequenced was PBMCs or T cells enriched from blood (not recorded which). The receptors derive from a young man who had recovered from COVID-19.

This clone has a single count. The V and J genes are TRBV5-1 and TRBJ2-2; no reliable D call. The germline V gene has CDR1 SGHRS and CDR2 YFSETQ. The CDR3 runs to 12 residues. Trimming stripped 6 bases from V and 6 bases from J, with 9 bases between. The CDR3: CASTLSPGELFF. The CDR3 region has the DNA TGCGCCAGCACCCTAAGCCCCGGGGAGCTGTTTTTT.

This clone was counted only a few times. This chain joins TRBV5-1 and TRBJ1-1, with D uncertain. The V and J ends lost 0 bases and 1 base respectively, with 13 bases between them. Germline CDR1 SGHRS, CDR2 YFSETQ. The CDR3 is made up of 16 amino acids. CDR3 sequence reads: CASSLDRDLKNTEAFF. The CDR3 DNA reads TGCGCCAGCAGCTTGGATCGGGATTTGAAGAACACTGAAGCTTTCTTT.

The chain has TRBV28 and TRBJ2-3; TRBD2 aligns across 7 bases. The V gene end was trimmed by 6 bases and the J gene end by 0 bases; junction bases not matched to a gene: 12. Germline V gives CDR1 MDHEN, CDR2 SYDVKM. This CDR3 has 17 amino acids. Here the CDR3 reads CASSFLDGTTSTDTQYF. The DNA for the CDR3 is TGTGCCAGCAGCTTTCTGGACGGGACTACTAGCACAGATACGCAGTATTTT.

This chain joins TRBV7-2 and TRBJ2-1; 9 bases fit TRBD2. The CDR3 is made up of 15 amino acids. V trimming: 5 bases; J trimming: 5 bases; junction bases outside the gene matches: 7. Germline V gene lookup returns CDR1 SGHTA and CDR2 FQGNSA. DNA for the CDR3: TGTGCCAGCAGCCCAAGCGGGGGGCCCCACAATGAGCAGTTCTTC. This translates into CASSPSGGPHNEQFF.

The chain is built from TRBV12-3 or TRBV12-4 and TRBJ1-2, with D unresolved. V lost 4 bases and J lost 5, with 5 bases in between. CDR3 length: 11 amino acids. The CDR3 DNA reads as TGTGCCAGCAGTTCGTATTATGGCTACACCTTC. Its protein is CASSSYYGYTF.

This rearrangement joins TRBV30 to TRBJ1-4, with D perhaps TRBD1 (5 bases). V was pared by 4 bases and J by 0 bases, with 12 bases between. Germline values: CDR1 GTSNPN, CDR2 SVGIG (reference sequence). The CDR3 length is 15 residues. In DNA form, the CDR3 reads TGTGCCTGGAACCCCCCAGGGACAACTAATGAAAAACTGTTTTTT. Encoded protein: CAWNPPGTTNEKLFF. The variable domain in full, completed from reference TRBV30 and TRBJ1-4, reads SQTIHQWPATLVQPVGSPLSLECTVEGTSNPNLYWYRQAAGRGLQLLFYSVGIGQISSEVPQNLSASRPQDRQFILSSKKLLLSDSGFYLCAWNPPGTTNEKLFFGSGTQLSVL.

This clone appeared a few times. The gene calls are TRBV24-1 and TRBJ1-2; tentative D call: TRBD1 (5 bases). The CDR3 runs 13 residues. V lost 1 base, J lost 5 bases, and 7 bases lay in between. Germline lookup yields CDR1 KGHDR and CDR2 SFDVKD. CDR3 coding DNA: TGTGCCACCAGTGATTTCGCAGGGTATGGCTACACCTTC. Protein sequence: CATSDFAGYGYTF.

The chain links TRBV19 to TRBJ1-1; 10 nucleotides line up with TRBD1. The CDR3 runs to 13 residues. The germline V gene encodes CDR1 LNHDA and CDR2 SQIVND (reference sequence). The junction had 11 bases not matched to a gene; V was cut back by 9 bases and J by 10 bases. CDR3 protein: CASTDRGRVGAFF. CDR3 DNA sequence: TGTGCCAGCACCGACAGGGGGCGAGTCGGAGCTTTCTTT.

The genes are TRBV13 and TRBJ2-7; 9 bases agree with TRBD2. This CDR3 is 14 amino acids long. V was pared by 4 bases and J by 5 bases, with 6 bases of the junction left unmatched. CDR1 and CDR2 (germline): PRHDT, FYEKMQ (reference sequence). In nucleotides, the CDR3 is TGTGCCAGCAGCTCGGCTAGCGGGAAAAACGAGCAGTACTTC. It is translated as CASSSASGKNEQYF.

The chain uses TRBV5-4 and TRBJ2-7; a weak D match, TRBD1 (5 bases). The CDR3 spans 14 residues. Trimming removed 3 bases from V and 6 bases from J, with 16 bases in between. Germline V gene sequence: CDR1 SGHNT, CDR2 YYREEE (reference sequence). The CDR3, as DNA: TGTGCCAGCAGCTCAGGGCTAGATAGGGGCGAGCAGTACTTC. Translation: CASSSGLDRGEQYF. Full variable domain (missing parts from reference TRBV5-4 and TRBJ2-7): ETGVTQSPTHLIKTRGQQVTLRCSSQSGHNTVSWYQQALGQGPQFIFQYYREEENGRGNFPPRFSGLQFPNYSSELNVNALELDDSALYLCASSSGLDRGEQYFGPGTRLTVT.

CDR3 in DNA: TGCAGCGTTGGGAGTCTGAACTCTGGAAACACCATATATTTT. Translated, it gives CSVGSLNSGNTIYF. The genes are TRBV29-1 and TRBJ1-3, with unresolved D. This CDR3 region has 14 residues. The germline CDR1 and CDR2 sequences are SQVTM and ANQGSEA. Trimming stripped 4 bases from V and 0 bases from J, with 10 bases between.

The chain is built from TRBV5-1 and TRBJ1-6, with TRBD1 as a possible D gene (5 bases). The germline V gene has CDR1 SGHRS and CDR2 YFSETQ. This CDR3 region has 15 residues. V was pared by 1 base and J by 10 bases, with 15 bases between. CDR3 sequence reads: CASSLTQGMESPLHF. Here the CDR3 DNA reads TGCGCCAGCAGCTTGACCCAGGGAATGGAGTCACCCCTCCACTTT. The full variable domain, completed using reference TRBV5-1 and TRBJ1-6, is KAGVTQTPRYLIKTRGQQVTLSCSPISGHRSVSWYQQTPGQGLQFLFEYFSETQRNKGNFPGRFSGRQFSNSRSEMNVSTLELGDSALYLCASSLTQGMESPLHFGNGTRLTVT.

For the CDR3, the DNA is TGTGCCAGTCAACGAGCTCAAGTCATGAACACTGAAGCTTTCTTT. Its protein is CASQRAQVMNTEAFF. V gene TRBV7-9 combines with J gene TRBJ1-1; no clear D gene. Germline V gene lookup returns CDR1 SEHNR and CDR2 FQNEAQ (reference sequence). The CDR3 runs 15 residues. V dropped 9 bases and J dropped 0 bases, with 17 bases sitting between them.